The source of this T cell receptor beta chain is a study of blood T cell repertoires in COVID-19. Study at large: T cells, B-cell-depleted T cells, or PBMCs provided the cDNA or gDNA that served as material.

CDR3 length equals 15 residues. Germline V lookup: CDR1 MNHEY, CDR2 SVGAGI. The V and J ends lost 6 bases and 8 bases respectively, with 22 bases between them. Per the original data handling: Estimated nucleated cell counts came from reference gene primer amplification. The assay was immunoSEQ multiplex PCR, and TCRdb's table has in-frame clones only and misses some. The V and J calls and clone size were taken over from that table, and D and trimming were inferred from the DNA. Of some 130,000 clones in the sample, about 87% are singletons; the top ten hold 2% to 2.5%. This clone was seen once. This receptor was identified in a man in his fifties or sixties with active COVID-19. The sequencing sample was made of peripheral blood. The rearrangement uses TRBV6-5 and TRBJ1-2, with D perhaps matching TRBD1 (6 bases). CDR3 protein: CASSGRRDTPRGYTF. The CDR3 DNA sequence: TGTGCCAGCAGCGGCCGCCGGGACACCCCTCGAGGCTACACCTTC.